This T cell receptor beta chain was recovered during a study of blood T cells in healthy people across ages. Turning to the study itself: Per two T cells, about one barcoded beta molecule was captured through template switching.

The CDR3 length is 14 residues. Per the germline V gene, CDR1 is SGHTA and CDR2 is FQGNSA. With 3 bases removed from V and 5 bases from J, the gap between germline ends came to 14 bases. A J-beta primer mix and a sample-barcoded 5' primer were used in a second PCR of about 7 to 12 cycles. TCRdb passed the 5' RACE reads through MiXCR, listing each CDR3 protein once. The sample has more than 500,000 distinct CDR3 sequences; roughly 29% are singletons. Study-level results: Observed TCR beta diversity showed a strong correlation with the percentage of naive T cells as measured by flow cytometry. It was not possible, with unsorted PBMCs, to conclusively compare naive and antigen-experienced cells.

A word on this clonotype: Its antigen is unidentified.

V and J are TRBV7-2 and TRBJ2-7, with D possibly matching TRBD2 (5 bases). This receptor was obtained from a woman between 65 and 79 years old in good health. The sample was blood. The DNA of the CDR3 is TGTGCCAGCAGCTTCATCCGGGGTCCCCACGAGCAGTACTTC. Protein product: CASSFIRGPHEQYF.